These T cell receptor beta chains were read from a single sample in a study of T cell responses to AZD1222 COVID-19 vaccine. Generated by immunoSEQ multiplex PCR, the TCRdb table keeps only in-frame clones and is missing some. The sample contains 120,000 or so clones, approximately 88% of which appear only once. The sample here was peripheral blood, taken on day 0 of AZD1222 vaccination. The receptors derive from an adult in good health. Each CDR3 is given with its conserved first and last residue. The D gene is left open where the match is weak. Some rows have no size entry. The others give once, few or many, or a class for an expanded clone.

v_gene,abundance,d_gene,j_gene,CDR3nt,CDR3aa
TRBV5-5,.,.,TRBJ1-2,TGTGCCAGCAGCCCCCAGGGAGGGGATCGCTATGGCTACACCTTC,CASSPQGGDRYGYTF
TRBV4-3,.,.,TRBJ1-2,TGCGCCAGCAGCCAAGATAGGGTGGGGTTGGGCTACACCTTC,CASSQDRVGLGYTF
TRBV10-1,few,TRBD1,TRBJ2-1,TGCGCCAGTGGGGGACAGGGCTTTTATGAGCAGTTCTTC,CASGGQGFYEQFF
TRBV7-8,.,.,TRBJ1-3,TGTGCCAGCAGCCTCACAGTTTACTCTGGAAACACCATATATTTT,CASSLTVYSGNTIYF
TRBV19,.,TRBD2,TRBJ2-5,TGTGCCAGTAGTGCTAGCGGGAGGGATGGAGAGACCCAGTACTTC,CASSASGRDGETQYF
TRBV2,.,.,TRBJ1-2,TGTGCCAGCAAAGGGGTTGGCTATGGCTACACCTTC,CASKGVGYGYTF
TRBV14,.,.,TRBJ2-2,TGTGCCAGCAGCCTCCAAGGGTTCACCGGGGAGCTGTTTTTT,CASSLQGFTGELFF
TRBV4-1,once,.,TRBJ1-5,TGCGCCAGCAGCCAAGATGTGGTACGGGTCAATCAGCCCCAGCATTTT,CASSQDVVRVNQPQHF
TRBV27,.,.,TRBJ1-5,TGTGCCAGCAGTTTAAAAGGGGTCAATCAGCCCCAGCATTTT,CASSLKGVNQPQHF
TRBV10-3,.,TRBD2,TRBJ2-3,TGTGCCATCACTACGACTAGCGGGGTGGGTGATACGCAGTATTTT,CAITTTSGVGDTQYF
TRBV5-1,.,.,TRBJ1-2,TGCGCCAGCAGACCAACAATAGACAGTAACTATGGCTACACCTTC,CASRPTIDSNYGYTF
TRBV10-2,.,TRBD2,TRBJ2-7,TGCGCCAGCAAGGACCGACTAGCGGGAGTTGTAGGCGAGCAGTACTTC,CASKDRLAGVVGEQYF
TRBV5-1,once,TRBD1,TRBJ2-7,TGCGCCAGCGGCTCTACGACAGGGTACGAGCAGTACTTC,CASGSTTGYEQYF
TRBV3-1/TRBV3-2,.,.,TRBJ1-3,TGTGCCAGCAGCTCCATGGGGGGAGCAAGAAACACCATATATTTT,CASSSMGGARNTIYF
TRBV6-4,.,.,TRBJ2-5,TGTGCCAGCAGTGACTCGAGGGTAGAGACCCAGTACTTC,CASSDSRVETQYF
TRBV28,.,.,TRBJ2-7,TGTGCCAGCAGTACATCAGCGGGCTACCCCTACGAGCAGTACTTC,CASSTSAGYPYEQYF
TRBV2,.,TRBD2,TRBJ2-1,TGTGCCAGCAGTGCCCGCCTGGGCGGGGGGCAACAATTGCAGTTCTTC,CASSARLGGGQQLQFF
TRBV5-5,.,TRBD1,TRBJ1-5,TGTGCCAGCAGCTACCTAACAGGGGGCCAGCCCCAGCATTTT,CASSYLTGGQPQHF
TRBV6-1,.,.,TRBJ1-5,TGTGCCAGCAGTGAAGGGTGGTATCAGCCCCAGCATTTT,CASSEGWYQPQHF
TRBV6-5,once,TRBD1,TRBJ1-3,TGTGCCAGCAAGCCAGGGGGGTACTCTGGAAACACCATATATTTT,CASKPGGYSGNTIYF
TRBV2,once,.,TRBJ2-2,TGTGCCAGCAGTGAGGCCGGACGGAACACCGGGGAGCTGTTTTTT,CASSEAGRNTGELFF
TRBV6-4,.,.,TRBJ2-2,TGTGCCAGCAGTGAACTAGCTGGCACCGGGGAGCTGTTTTTT,CASSELAGTGELFF
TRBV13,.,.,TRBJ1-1,TGTGCCAGCAGCTTAGGGCAGGGCCTAACAGAGAACACTGAAGCTTTCTTT,CASSLGQGLTENTEAFF
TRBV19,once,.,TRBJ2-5,TGTGCCAGTAGTACGGAGGCAGGGATAGGAGAGACCCAGTACTTC,CASSTEAGIGETQYF
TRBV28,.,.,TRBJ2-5,TGTGCCAGCAGTACAGGGATCCAAGAGACCCAGTACTTC,CASSTGIQETQYF
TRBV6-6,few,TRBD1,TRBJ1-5,TGTGCCAGCAGGGGACAGGGGACAGGGCCCCAGCATTTT,CASRGQGTGPQHF
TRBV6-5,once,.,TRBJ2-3,TGTGCCAGCAGTCAGGGGCAGGGTACCACAGATACGCAGTATTTT,CASSQGQGTTDTQYF
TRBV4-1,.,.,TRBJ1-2,TGCGCCAGCAGCCAAGTTTTCGGCAGGGGAAGGCCTAACTATGGCTACACCTTC,CASSQVFGRGRPNYGYTF
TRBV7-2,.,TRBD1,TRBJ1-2,TGTGCCAGCAGCTTAACAGGGGGCGGCTATGGCTACACCTTC,CASSLTGGGYGYTF
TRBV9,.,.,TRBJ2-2,TGTGCCAGCAGCCCCCAGGGACAGAACACCGGGGAGCTGTTTTTT,CASSPQGQNTGELFF
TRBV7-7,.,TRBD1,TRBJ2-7,TGTGCCAGCAGCTCCGATACAGGGGGCGAGCAGTACTTC,CASSSDTGGEQYF
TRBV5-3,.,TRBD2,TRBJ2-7,TGTGCCAGAAGCTTGGCCGGGCGGGGGGCTTCCTACGAGCAGTACTTC,CARSLAGRGASYEQYF
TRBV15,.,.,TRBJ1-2,TGTGCCACCAGCAGAGATCGGATTTGGGGCTACACCTTC,CATSRDRIWGYTF
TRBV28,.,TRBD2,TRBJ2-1,TGTGCCAGCAGTTTCCTGACTAGCGGGGGCCGGAATGAGCAGTTCTTC,CASSFLTSGGRNEQFF
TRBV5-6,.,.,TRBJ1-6,TGTGCCAGCAGCATGAGTAATTCACCCCTCCACTTT,CASSMSNSPLHF
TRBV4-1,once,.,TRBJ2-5,TGCGCCAGCAGCCAGGCTACCGGGGAGACCCAGTACTTC,CASSQATGETQYF
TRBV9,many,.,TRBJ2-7,TGTGCCAGCAGCGTCGGGGACCGCACCTACGAGCAGTACTTC,CASSVGDRTYEQYF
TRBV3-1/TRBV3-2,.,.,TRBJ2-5,TGTGCCAGCAGCCGTCCGGGGTTCGAGGAGACCCAGTACTTC,CASSRPGFEETQYF
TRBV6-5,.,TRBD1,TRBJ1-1,TGTGCCAGCAGTCTGAGGACAGGGGTGAACACTGAAGCTTTCTTT,CASSLRTGVNTEAFF
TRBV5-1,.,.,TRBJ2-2,TGCGCCAGCAGCCCCTGGACGGGGAACACCGGGGAGCTGTTTTTT,CASSPWTGNTGELFF
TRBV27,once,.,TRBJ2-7,TGTGCCAGCAGCCCGGGACTTTCCTACTACGAGCAGTACTTC,CASSPGLSYYEQYF
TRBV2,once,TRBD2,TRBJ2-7,TGTGCCAGCATGCGCTTACTAGCGGGCGGATACGAGCAGTACTTC,CASMRLLAGGYEQYF
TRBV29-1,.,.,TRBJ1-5,TGCAGCGTGGGGGGGGATCAGCCCCAGCATTTT,CSVGGDQPQHF
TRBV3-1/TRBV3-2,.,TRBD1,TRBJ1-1,TGTGCCAGCAGCGCAAGGACAGGCACTGAAGCTTTCTTT,CASSARTGTEAFF
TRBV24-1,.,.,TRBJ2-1,TGTGCCACCAGTGATTTGAGGGCGAGCTCCTACAATGAGCAGTTCTTC,CATSDLRASSYNEQFF
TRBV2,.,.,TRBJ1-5,TGTGCCAGCAGTGAAGTCTTGGGAGGGGGACTTAGCAATCAGCCCCAGCATTTT,CASSEVLGGGLSNQPQHF
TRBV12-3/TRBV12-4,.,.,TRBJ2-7,TGTGCCAGCAGGGGGACACGAGAGGGGGAGCAGTACTTC,CASRGTREGEQYF
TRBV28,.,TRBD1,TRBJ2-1,TGTGCCAGCAAGACGACAGGGCGAAATGAGCAGTTCTTC,CASKTTGRNEQFF